The subject of this entry is one TCR beta chain. What it binds is unknown. Researchers ran the PCR with 60 Vbeta and 13 Jbeta primers. Measured with immunoSEQ multiplex PCR; TCRdb has only the in-frame clones, and not every one. This sample has 110,000 or so clones, with over 60% found just once. This sample was taken from a study of cytomegalovirus exposure and HLA in healthy donors. At the level of the study: Prior work identified 95 million to 120 million unique TCR beta sequences in approximately 180 million T cells. Findings of the study overall: Among the sequence variants, a highly shared cluster was likely an artifact of sequencing.

V shed 5 bases and J 6 bases; nucleotides not matched to a gene: 15. This CDR3 is built from 18 residues. The germline V gene encodes CDR1 SGHTA and CDR2 FQGTGA. The origin of this receptor is a man younger than 30 in good health and CMV-seropositive. Sequenced: PBMCs. The rearrangement joins TRBV7-3 to TRBJ2-1; 11 bases match TRBD2. The CDR3 loop reads CASSPNGLAGGGSNEQFF. The CDR3 DNA reads as TGTGCCAGCAGCCCCAATGGGCTAGCGGGGGGTGGGAGCAATGAGCAGTTCTTC.